This T cell receptor beta chain was recovered during a study of regulatory T cells in long-lasting Graves disease. The sample's time point: persistent/refractory GD, antithyroid drugs over 5 years with positive TRAb. RNA from PBMCs was the source of the TCR library. V gave up 6 bases and J gave up 0 bases, with 14 bases separating them. Per the germline V gene, CDR1 is SQVTM and CDR2 is ANQGSEA. The CDR3 loop spans 14 amino acids. According to the study, TCR beta libraries were built with iRepertoire HTBI primers and CDR3-region Arm-PCR. Original handling: The study identified about 60 TRBV and some 13 TRBJ segments across samples. TCRdb ran MiXCR on the multiplex PCR reads and lists one entry per CDR3 protein. The V and J calls were not made by the authors but by TCRdb's processing. The table lists 650,000 to 850,000 distinct CDR3 sequences, around 30% of them singletons. This clonotype was seen only a few times.

This receptor was identified in a female donor with Graves disease. Sequenced here: peripheral blood mononuclear cells (PBMCs), sampled when the disease was refractory, from a patient treated with antithyroid drugs. The J gene is TRBJ1-2, the V gene TRBV29-1; D is undetermined. In DNA form, the CDR3 reads TGCAGCGTGGGTAGGCCCCTAGCTAACTATGGCTACACCTTC. This codes for CSVGRPLANYGYTF.